A selection of T cell receptor beta chains follows, all from one sample in a study of CD8 T cells in ankylosing spondylitis. TCRdb reprocessed the 5' RACE reads via MiXCR and lists one record per CDR3 protein. In the table there are roughly 170,000 distinct CDR3 sequences, around a tenth of which are singletons. The source material was blood, either unsorted or a sorted T cell fraction (not recorded which). The receptors were sampled from a female donor with ankylosing spondylitis or in good health (not recorded which). CDR3s include the opening cysteine and the closing phenylalanine or tryptophan. D genes are given only for firm matches. Size values are once, few and many counts, or a class for expanded clones, and some rows have none.

TRBV4-3 | many | TRBD2 | CASSAGLAGADEQFF
TRBV27 | NA | TRBD2 | CASRLAGGPPGELFF
TRBV4-3 | many | NA | CASSQDLTYEQYF
TRBV14 | NA | NA | CASSQGDNTYEQYF
TRBV27 | few | TRBD1 | CASSFSDREGGYTF
TRBV27 | many | TRBD1 | CASSTTGATTGELFF
TRBV4-3 | few | TRBD1 | CASSQGWQGAYEQYF
TRBV10-3 | NA | NA | CAISVFKGGNYGYTF
TRBV7-9 | NA | NA | CASSSPPDTNTGELFF
TRBV13 | NA | TRBD2 | CASSSPGSGRLNEQFF
TRBV7-2 | NA | TRBD2 | CASSRSGSVPMNYEQYF
TRBV11-2 | NA | NA | CASSFPGQAEESPLHF
TRBV11-2 | NA | NA | CASSLNREAKNIQYF
TRBV20-1 | few | TRBD2 | CSATDRLADRTDTQYF
TRBV27 | NA | NA | CASSLRRTGVETF
TRBV9 | NA | NA | CASSGGGDEQFF
TRBV6-5 | NA | NA | CASRGADAEAFF
TRBV20-1 | NA | NA | CSARDPDSQPQETQYF
TRBV5-4 | few | NA | CASSPRIDYEQYF
TRBV2 | few | TRBD1 | CASSPPGQGGISGELFF
TRBV4-3 | NA | NA | CASSPHARDGYEQYF
TRBV12-3/TRBV12-4 | NA | NA | CASSLRREVTGELFF
TRBV27 | many | TRBD2 | CASSPGRDRYNEQFF
TRBV12-3/TRBV12-4 | many | NA | CAIRTANTEAFF
TRBV20-1 | NA | NA | CSARDPAGYNSPLHF
TRBV28 | once | NA | CASSSLPGETQYF
TRBV20-1 | few | TRBD2 | CSAHALRESGVSSYNEQFF
TRBV27 | NA | NA | CASSRPGSYEQYF
TRBV15 | NA | NA | CATSRDPLYTTDTQYF
TRBV7-6 | NA | NA | CASSLNPGVNEQFF
TRBV7-9 | NA | NA | CASARGRNQPQHF
TRBV20-1 | few | TRBD2 | CSARAAGFAGGQVGEQFF
TRBV9 | many | TRBD2 | CASSAPERENEQYF
TRBV4-2 | NA | TRBD2 | CASSQVYGTSVINEQFF
TRBV28 | few | NA | CASSLGRTVLGEQYF
TRBV5-4 | few | NA | CASSLGAGISYEQYF
TRBV6-5 | NA | NA | CASSYSRTRLLYEQYF
TRBV20-1 | many | NA | CSAREELENEQFF
TRBV19 | few | TRBD1 | CASRRQGDTEAFF
TRBV27 | NA | NA | CASSFEGTTYEQFF
TRBV4-3 | few | TRBD1 | CASSQIQGRSSPLHF
TRBV29-1 | many | NA | CSVDNGGTDTQYF
TRBV7-9 | NA | NA | CASSRAASYEQYF
TRBV12-3/TRBV12-4 | NA | TRBD2 | CASSPLGGSFDEQYF
TRBV4-3 | NA | NA | CASSQARPSSTDTQYF
TRBV10-3 | few | NA | CAISEEVYGANVLTF
TRBV9 | NA | TRBD1 | CASSARTGDTYEQYF
TRBV27 | few | TRBD1 | CASSVTGGEPLLQNTEAFF
TRBV4-3 | NA | NA | CASSPQGSDSYNEQFF
TRBV20-1 | few | NA | CSARGVGAREKLFF
TRBV19 | few | NA | CASSNYGLPYQETQYF
TRBV27 | NA | TRBD1 | CASTLRGQGNTGELFF
TRBV12-3/TRBV12-4 | few | NA | CASSLGGRRETQYF
TRBV11-2 | few | NA | CASSLGASGANVLTF
TRBV12-3/TRBV12-4 | NA | TRBD2 | CVSSASGAYNEQFF